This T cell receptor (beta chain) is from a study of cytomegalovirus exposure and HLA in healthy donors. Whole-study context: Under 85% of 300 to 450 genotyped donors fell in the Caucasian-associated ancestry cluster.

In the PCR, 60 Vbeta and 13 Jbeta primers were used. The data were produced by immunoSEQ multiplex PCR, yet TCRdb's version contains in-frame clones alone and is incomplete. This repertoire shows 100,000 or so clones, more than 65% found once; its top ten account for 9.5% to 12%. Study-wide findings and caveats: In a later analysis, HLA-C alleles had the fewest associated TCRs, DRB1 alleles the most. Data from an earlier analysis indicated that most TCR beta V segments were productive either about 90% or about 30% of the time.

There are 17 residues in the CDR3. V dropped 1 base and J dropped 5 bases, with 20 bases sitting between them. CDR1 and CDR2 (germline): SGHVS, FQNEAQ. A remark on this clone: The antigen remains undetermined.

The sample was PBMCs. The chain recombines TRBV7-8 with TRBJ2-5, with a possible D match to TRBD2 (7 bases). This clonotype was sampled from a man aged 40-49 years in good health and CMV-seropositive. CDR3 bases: TGTGCCAGCAGCTTAGAAAGAGCCGGGGGGCTAGACGAGACCCAGTACTTC. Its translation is CASSLERAGGLDETQYF.